One sample yielded the 20 T cell receptor beta chains listed below, sequenced in a study of cytomegalovirus exposure and HLA in healthy donors. Primers included in the PCR were 60 Vbeta and 13 Jbeta primers. Clones were sequenced by immunoSEQ multiplex PCR, and TCRdb holds only the in-frame ones, with some missing. The sample has roughly 200,000 clones, around three quarters seen once; the top ten hold 1.5% to 2%. Sample: PBMCs. These receptor sequences come from a man aged 30 to 39 in good health and CMV-seronegative.

The genes are TRBV27 and TRBJ2-1; 11 bases align to TRBD2. This CDR3 has 15 residues. Trimming cost V 6 bases and J 7 bases; bases outside gene matches: 8. Germline V gene data show CDR1 as MNHEY and CDR2 as SMNVEV (reference sequence). CDR3 coding DNA: TGTGCCAGCAGACTAGAACTAGCGGGAGTTAATGAGCAGTTCTTC. The encoded protein is CASRLELAGVNEQFF.

J is TRBJ2-2 and V is TRBV2, with 8 bases that match TRBD1. V dropped 7 bases and J dropped 6; count of bases not matched to a gene: 7. Germline V CDR1 and CDR2: SNHLY, FYNNEI. This CDR3 is 14 amino acids long. The CDR3 nucleotides read TGTGCCAGCATCCAGCAGGGGGCGGCCGGGGAGCTGTTTTTT. Protein product: CASIQQGAAGELFF.

This clone has just one count. The chain recombines TRBV5-4 with TRBJ2-1; TRBD2 agrees at 14 bases. Germline CDR1 and CDR2: SGHNT and YYREEE (reference sequence). J gave up 7 bases and V 5 bases, and 8 bases lay outside the gene matches. The CDR3 spans 16 residues. The DNA for the CDR3 is TGTGCCAGCAGAGGACAGCGGACTAGCGGGAGGAATGAGCAGTTCTTC. Translation: CASRGQRTSGRNEQFF. Supplemented by reference TRBV5-4 and TRBJ2-1, the full variable domain reads ETGVTQSPTHLIKTRGQQVTLRCSSQSGHNTVSWYQQALGQGPQFIFQYYREEENGRGNFPPRFSGLQFPNYSSELNVNALELDDSALYLCASRGQRTSGRNEQFFGPGTRLTVL.

The genes are TRBV5-6 and TRBJ2-3, with a tentative D call TRBD2 (6 bases). V was trimmed by 4 bases and J by 6 bases, leaving 18 bases between them. The CDR3 is made up of 15 amino acids. The V gene's germline CDR1 is SGHDT and CDR2 YYEEEE. The CDR3 loop reads CASSGRGWGEDTQYF. DNA for the CDR3: TGTGCCAGCAGCGGCCGCGGCTGGGGGGAGGATACGCAGTATTTT.

The V gene is TRBV6-1, the J gene TRBJ2-5, with D possibly matching TRBD1 (5 bases). The germline CDR1 and CDR2 sequences are MNHNS and SASEGT. CDR3 length: 15 amino acids. V was clipped by 3 bases and J by 4 bases, with 15 bases between them. Here the CDR3 DNA reads TGTGCCAGCAGTGACTTAGGTCCTAGGGGAGAGACCCAGTACTTC. It is translated as CASSDLGPRGETQYF.

This chain uses TRBV7-9 with TRBJ1-4; tentatively, D is TRBD1 (6 bases). The germline V and J ends were trimmed by 5 bases and 5 bases, with 15 bases remaining between them. Germline V gene sequence: CDR1 SEHNR, CDR2 FQNEAQ (reference sequence). The CDR3 runs to 15 residues. DNA for the CDR3: TGTGCCAGCAGCAGAACGGGGGGCCTGAATGAAAAACTGTTTTTT. Protein product: CASSRTGGLNEKLFF.

The chain has TRBV7-9 and TRBJ2-4, with TRBD1 as a possible D gene (6 bases). Germline V gives CDR1 SEHNR, CDR2 FQNEAQ (reference sequence). The CDR3 covers 15 residues. The V and J ends lost 2 bases and 3 bases respectively, with 11 bases between them. The CDR3 is CASSLTGLGKNIQYF. The CDR3 DNA sequence: TGTGCCAGCAGCTTAACAGGGCTCGGCAAAAACATTCAGTACTTC.

The rearrangement joins TRBV2 to TRBJ2-5, with 14 bases matching TRBD2. This CDR3 has 16 residues. After removal of 6 bases from V and 3 bases from J, the junction contained 6 bases not matched to a gene. Per germline, CDR1 SNHLY and CDR2 FYNNEI. As DNA, the CDR3 is TGTGCCAGCAGCTCGACTAGCGGGAGGGGTAAAGAGACCCAGTACTTC. This gives the protein CASSSTSGRGKETQYF.

The rearrangement links TRBV4-1 to TRBJ2-5; 9 bases are shared with TRBD2. Germline V gives CDR1 MGHRA, CDR2 YSYEKL. Trimming at V came to 7 bases and at J to 2 bases, leaving 11 bases not matched to a gene. This CDR3 comprises 16 residues. This CDR3 reads CASTPRVAGVQETQYF. The CDR3 DNA reads TGCGCCAGCACGCCCCGGGTAGCGGGAGTTCAAGAGACCCAGTACTTC.

V is TRBV19 and J is TRBJ1-5; a weak D match, TRBD1 (5 bases). Trimming took off 1 base at V and 2 bases at J, with 12 bases between the two ends. CDR1 and CDR2 from the germline V gene are LNHDA and SQIVND (reference sequence). The CDR3 sequence is 16 residues long. The CDR3 sequence is CASSIGPGGGNQPQHF. CDR3 sequence (DNA): TGTGCCAGTAGTATAGGTCCGGGGGGGGGCAATCAGCCCCAGCATTTT. Variable domain in full (rest from reference TRBV19 and TRBJ1-5): DGGITQSPKYLFRKEGQNVTLSCEQNLNHDAMYWYRQDPGQGLRLIYYSQIVNDFQKGDIAEGYSVSREKKESFPLTVTSAQKNPTAFYLCASSIGPGGGNQPQHFGDGTRLSIL.

The V and J genes are TRBV7-8 and TRBJ1-5; D ambiguous. V lost 2 bases and J lost 1, with 15 bases in between. Germline CDR1 reads SGHVS; CDR2 reads FQNEAQ. The CDR3 contains 17 residues. The CDR3 spells CASSLRSGEESNQPQHF. In DNA, the CDR3 is TGTGCCAGCAGCTTAAGGAGCGGGGAGGAGAGCAATCAGCCCCAGCATTTT. Full variable domain (rest looked up from reference TRBV7-8 and TRBJ1-5): GAGVSQSPRYKVAKRGQDVALRCDPISGHVSLFWYQQALGQGPEFLTYFQNEAQLDKSGLPSDRFFAERPEGSVSTLKIQRTQQEDSAVYLCASSLRSGEESNQPQHFGDGTRLSIL.

With respect to this clone: This specimen includes other DNA sequences encoding the same CDR3. The CDR3 DNA is TGCAGCGTTGAAGTCAGGGGCCCTTCCTACGAGCAGTACTTC. Residues: CSVEVRGPSYEQYF. V is TRBV29-1 and J is TRBJ2-7, with a weak D call TRBD1 (6 bases). The germline CDR1 and CDR2 sequences are SQVTM and ANQGSEA. The V gene lost 1 base and the J gene lost 1 base, with 11 bases spanning the gap. The CDR3 spans 14 residues.

The V call is TRBV25-1, the J call TRBJ1-2; 7 nucleotides line up with TRBD1. V lost 6 bases to trimming and J lost 8 bases; unmatched junction nucleotides: 3. Germline V lookup: CDR1 MGHDK, CDR2 SYGVNS. This CDR3 contains 11 residues. The CDR3 here is CASRTGKGYTF. CDR3 coding DNA: TGTGCCAGCAGGACAGGGAAAGGCTACACCTTC.

The chain combines TRBV27 with TRBJ2-7; D is possibly TRBD2 (5 bases). The germline gives CDR1 MNHEY, CDR2 SMNVEV (reference sequence). The CDR3 has 15 amino acids. V was pared by 2 bases and J by 5 bases, with 16 bases between. CDR3 DNA sequence: TGTGCCAGCAGTTTAGAGGGCAGCAAAAGGAACGAGCAGTACTTC. It codes for CASSLEGSKRNEQYF.

The chain is built from TRBV11-2 and TRBJ2-1; 10 nucleotides align to TRBD1. V trimming: 0 bases; J trimming: 8 bases; junction bases outside the gene matches: 10. CDR3 length equals 17 residues. Germline V gene data show CDR1 as SGHAT and CDR2 as FQNNGV. The CDR3 sequence: CASSLDGWDRGGHEQFF. The CDR3 bases are TGTGCCAGCAGCTTAGATGGGTGGGACAGGGGTGGCCATGAGCAGTTCTTC.

The chain has TRBV2 and TRBJ1-2, with 8 bases identical to TRBD1. The CDR3 spans 14 residues. The V gene's germline CDR1 is SNHLY and CDR2 FYNNEI. Trimming at V came to 4 bases and at J to 7 bases, leaving 8 bases not matched to a gene. CDR3 residues: CASSGTGKGSGYTF. The CDR3 bases are TGTGCCAGCAGTGGGACAGGGAAAGGATCTGGCTACACCTTC.

V and J are TRBV5-8 and TRBJ2-3, with 8 bases fitting TRBD1. The germline V gene encodes CDR1 SGHTS and CDR2 YDEGEE. This CDR3 spans 14 amino acids. V was clipped by 4 bases and J by 3 bases; unmatched bases: 4. DNA of the CDR3: TGTGCCAGCAGCCCCAGGACAGGGACAGATACGCAGTATTTT. Protein sequence: CASSPRTGTDTQYF.

The chain recombines TRBV7-3 with TRBJ2-1; TRBD2 agrees at 7 bases. The CDR3 has 15 amino acids. The junction had 5 bases not matched to a gene; V was cut back by 2 bases and J by 4 bases. Per the germline V gene, CDR1 is SGHTA and CDR2 is FQGTGA. Here the CDR3 reads CASSLRPSGYNEQFF. The CDR3 DNA sequence: TGTGCCAGCAGCTTACGTCCTAGCGGTTACAATGAGCAGTTCTTC. The full variable domain, with the rest looked up from reference TRBV7-3 and TRBJ2-1, is GAGVSQTPSNKVTEKGKYVELRCDPISGHTALYWYRQSLGQGPEFLIYFQGTGAADDSGLPNDRFFAVRPEGSVSTLKIQRTERGDSAVYLCASSLRPSGYNEQFFGPGTRLTVL.

The chain links TRBV28 to TRBJ1-5; 9 positions match TRBD1. The CDR3 extends over 15 amino acids. V gave up 7 bases and J gave up 4 bases; unmatched junction bases: 8. The germline V gene has CDR1 MDHEN and CDR2 SYDVKM. CDR3 coding DNA: TGTGCCAGCACCCCTACAGACAGGGGGAATCAGCCCCAGCATTTT. Residues: CASTPTDRGNQPQHF.

The chain employs TRBV7-3 and TRBJ1-1, with a tentative D call TRBD1 (5 bases). V lost 3 bases, J lost 4 bases, and 15 bases lay in between. Looked up from germline, CDR1 is SGHTA and CDR2 is FQGTGA. The length of the CDR3 is 15 residues. CDR3 in DNA: TGTGCCAGCAGCTTCCAGGGAGGGTCTGTCACTGAAGCTTTCTTT. Translated: CASSFQGGSVTEAFF.